This TCR beta chain stems from a study of regulatory T cells in long-lasting Graves disease. Stated time point: persistent/refractory GD, antithyroid drugs over 5 years with positive TRAb. Preparation of the TCR library used RNA extracted from PBMCs. This clonotype was seen only a few times. HTBI primers from iRepertoire and Arm-PCR of CDR3 regions yielded the TCR beta libraries. MiXCR, applied by TCRdb to the multiplex PCR reads, yields one record per CDR3 protein. In the table there are 400,000 to 450,000 distinct CDR3 sequences, around 24% of which are singletons. This specimen consisted of peripheral blood mononuclear cells (PBMCs), obtained when the disease was refractory, from a patient treated with antithyroid drugs. This TCR came from a female donor with Graves disease.

Written as DNA, the CDR3 is TGTGCCAGCAGCCAAGTAGGTCTCGAGCAGTACTTC. Translated, it gives CASSQVGLEQYF. The chain uses TRBV6-1 and TRBJ2-7; D not resolved. The CDR3 has 12 amino acids. Trimming took 6 bases from V and 6 from J, leaving 12 bases between them. The germline V gene has CDR1 MNHNS and CDR2 SASEGT.